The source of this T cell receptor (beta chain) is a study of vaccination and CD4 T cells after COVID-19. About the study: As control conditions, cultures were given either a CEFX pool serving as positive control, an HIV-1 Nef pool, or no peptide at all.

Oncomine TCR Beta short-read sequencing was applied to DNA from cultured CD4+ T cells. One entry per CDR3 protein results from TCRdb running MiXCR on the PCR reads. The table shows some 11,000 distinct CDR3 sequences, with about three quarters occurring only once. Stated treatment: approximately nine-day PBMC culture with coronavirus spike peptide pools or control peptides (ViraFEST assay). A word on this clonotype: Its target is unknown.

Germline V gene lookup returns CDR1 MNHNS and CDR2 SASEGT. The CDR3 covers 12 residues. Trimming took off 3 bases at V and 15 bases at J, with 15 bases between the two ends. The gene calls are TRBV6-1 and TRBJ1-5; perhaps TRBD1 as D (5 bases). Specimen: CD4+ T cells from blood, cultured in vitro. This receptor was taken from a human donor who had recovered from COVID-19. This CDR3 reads CASSEGRGTLHF. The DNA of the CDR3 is TGTGCCAGCAGTGAGGGACGGGGCACTCTGCATTTT.